This T cell receptor (beta chain) was observed in a study of cytomegalovirus exposure and HLA in healthy donors. The length of the CDR3 is 12 residues. Germline CDR1 and CDR2: LNHDA and SQIVND (reference sequence). V was clipped by 1 base and J by 10 bases, with 8 bases between them. Findings of the study overall: As confirmed in vitro, a few CMV-associated chains were specific for CMV antigens. The study designated over 150 TCR beta chains cytomegalovirus-associated. Rarity held for most TCR sequences, but there were some public TCRs that occurred in many donors.

Assay: immunoSEQ multiplex PCR; the TCRdb copy retains only in-frame clones and omits some. The sample holds about 400,000 clones, roughly 90% seen once. A word on this clone: Its antigen is still unknown.

Sequencing was performed on PBMCs. The chain is built from TRBV19 and TRBJ1-5; D gene ambiguous. This sequence was found in a woman younger than 30 in good health and CMV-seronegative. The CDR3 protein is CASSIGALPQHF. As DNA, the CDR3 is TGTGCCAGTAGTATAGGGGCCCTACCCCAGCATTTT.